This TCR beta chain was observed in a study of PD-1 blockade in classical Hodgkin lymphoma. Study observations and caveats: With CD4+ cells, TCR diversity rose significantly by C4D1, but not with CD8+ cells. Reasons behind the repertoire differences stay unclear, perhaps disease activity or earlier therapy.

All the patients suffered relapse after autologous stem cell transplantation, and brentuximab vedotin exposure differed. Using immunoSEQ multiplex PCR, the repertoire was profiled, and TCRdb retains in-frame clones only, with some absent. Here the sample spans around 91,000 clones, under 90% being singletons. V was pared by 7 bases and J by 8 bases, with 4 bases of the junction left unmatched. CDR1 is MNHNY and CDR2 is SVGAGI in the germline V gene (reference sequence). CDR3 length: 13 amino acids. As for this clone: The antigen remains unidentified.

Sequenced here: peripheral blood mononuclear cells (PBMCs), sampled at baseline. This receptor was identified in a human donor with classical Hodgkin lymphoma. This chain joins TRBV6-6 and TRBJ1-4, with 10 nucleotides matching TRBD1. The CDR3 DNA is TGTGCCAGCAAGGGACAGGGGAACGAAAAACTGTTTTTT. Encoded protein: CASKGQGNEKLFF.